This TCR beta chain was sequenced during a study of shared T cell receptors in the human thymus. Profiling relied on immunoSEQ multiplex PCR, and the TCRdb table lists in-frame clones only, not all of them. Here the sample spans hundreds of thousands of clones, about four fifths being singletons. V was clipped by 0 bases and J by 3 bases, with 9 bases between them. The V gene's germline CDR1 is SGHDN and CDR2 FVKESK. The CDR3 contains 14 residues. A few counts support this clone. The same sample was also studied in work on human thymus T cells. From that second work: Thymic samples were excised during corrective heart operations. Unrelated individuals had highly overlapping thymic repertoires, as reported in related research.

The sequence was obtained from a boy under three years old with a congenital heart defect. V gene TRBV14 combines with J gene TRBJ2-7; D gene ambiguous. The sample was thymocytes. In DNA, the CDR3 is TGTGCCAGCAGCCAAGATCCGGGTGACTACGAGCAGTACTTC. Its translation: CASSQDPGDYEQYF.